Shown below are 26 T cell receptor beta chains from a single sample sequenced in a study of siplizumab effects on memory and regulatory T cells. TCRdb's copy holds only in-frame clones and misses some; the assay was immunoSEQ multiplex PCR. The sample includes roughly 100,000 clones, around 97% of them seen just once. The source material was naive CD4+ T cells sorted from blood. These receptor sequences come from a human donor in good health.

This clone was seen only once. This specimen includes other DNA sequences encoding the same CDR3. J is TRBJ2-7 and V is TRBV19; D perhaps matches TRBD1 (6 bases). Germline CDR1 LNHDA, CDR2 SQIVND (reference sequence). The CDR3 is 11 residues long. Between the trimmed V and J ends, which lost 8 bases and 4 bases, there was a span of 9 bases. CDR3 in DNA: TGTGCCAGTTCACAGGGTTACGAGCAGTACTTC. Residues: CASSQGYEQYF.

This chain connects TRBV5-1 to TRBJ2-2; D possibly corresponds to TRBD1 (6 bases). V lost 4 bases to trimming and J lost 0 bases, with 13 bases between them. Germline V gene data show CDR1 as SGHRS and CDR2 as YFSETQ. The CDR3 runs 16 residues. CDR3 bases: TGCGCCAGCAGCGGTACAGGGCTTGCGAACACCGGGGAGCTGTTTTTT. This encodes CASSGTGLANTGELFF.

The chain couples TRBV5-8 to TRBJ1-2; a weak D match, TRBD1 (5 bases). CDR1 SGHTS and CDR2 YDEGEE come from the germline V gene. Trimming cost V 4 bases and J 5 bases, with 15 bases left between them. CDR3 size: 14 residues. The DNA of the CDR3 is TGTGCCAGCAGCACGGCGGGGCTGATTTATGGCTACACCTTC. The encoded protein is CASSTAGLIYGYTF.

J is TRBJ2-5 and V is TRBV7-6; tentative D call: TRBD2 (6 bases). The CDR3 is 11 amino acids. V was trimmed by 5 bases and J by 7 bases, leaving 8 bases between them. Germline CDR1 is SGHVS and CDR2 is FNYEAQ. CDR3: CASSPGGTQYF. For the CDR3, the DNA is TGTGCCAGCAGCCCCGGGGGGACCCAGTACTTC.

V usage is TRBV7-2 and J usage is TRBJ1-2; D may be TRBD1 (5 bases). Germline loops: CDR1 SGHTA, CDR2 FQGNSA. The CDR3 covers 13 residues. Trimming stripped 5 bases from V and 5 bases from J, with 12 bases between. The CDR3, as DNA: TGTGCCAGCAGCATCGGGACCGGTTATGGCTACACCTTC. It yields the protein CASSIGTGYGYTF.

This chain uses TRBV7-2 with TRBJ2-3; D gene ambiguous. This CDR3 contains 13 residues. Trimming cost V 6 bases and J 3 bases, with 10 bases left between them. The germline V gene encodes CDR1 SGHTA and CDR2 FQGNSA. The CDR3 region is CASRKVGTDTQYF. The CDR3 region has the DNA TGTGCCAGCAGGAAAGTAGGAACAGATACGCAGTATTTT.

The chain has TRBV6-5 and TRBJ1-3; possibly TRBD1 for D (5 bases). CDR3 length: 16 amino acids. V lost 2 bases and J 0 bases, leaving 11 bases between the germline ends. Germline CDR1 MNHEY, CDR2 SVGAGI. The CDR3 region is CASSYGWGDSGNTIYF. CDR3 DNA: TGTGCCAGCAGTTACGGTTGGGGCGACTCTGGAAACACCATATATTTT.

The chain joins TRBV11-3 to TRBJ2-2, with D tentatively TRBD1 (6 bases). Germline V gene data show CDR1 as SGHNT and CDR2 as YENEEA. Trimming pared 0 bases from V and 7 bases from J, leaving 12 bases between. The CDR3 has 15 residues. The CDR3: CASSLEGGNLGELFF. CDR3 DNA: TGTGCCAGCAGCTTAGAAGGGGGTAATCTCGGGGAGCTGTTTTTT. The whole variable domain, filled in from reference TRBV11-3 and TRBJ2-2, reads EAGVVQSPRYKIIEKKQPVAFWCNPISGHNTLYWYLQNLGQGPELLIRYENEEAVDDSQLPKDRFSAERLKGVDSTLKIQPAELGDSAVYLCASSLEGGNLGELFFGEGSRLTVL.

The V and J genes are TRBV7-3 and TRBJ2-1; D possibly corresponds to TRBD1 (6 bases). V lost 2 bases and J lost 9, with 14 bases in between. Germline CDR1 is SGHTA and CDR2 is FQGTGA. The CDR3 totals 14 residues. DNA of the CDR3: TGTGCCAGCAGCTTACGGACAGTCGGGGCTGAGCAGTTCTTC. This gives the protein CASSLRTVGAEQFF. The complete variable domain, with remaining parts taken from reference TRBV7-3 and TRBJ2-1, reads GAGVSQTPSNKVTEKGKYVELRCDPISGHTALYWYRQSLGQGPEFLIYFQGTGAADDSGLPNDRFFAVRPEGSVSTLKIQRTERGDSAVYLCASSLRTVGAEQFFGPGTRLTVL.

This clone was observed a few times. This chain joins TRBV5-1 and TRBJ2-7, with D perhaps given as TRBD1 or TRBD2 (5 bases each). Germline V gene lookup returns CDR1 SGHRS and CDR2 YFSETQ. V was clipped by 0 bases and J by 0 bases, with 10 bases between them. The CDR3 extends over 15 amino acids. The CDR3 is CASSLEAGSSYEQYF. Here the CDR3 DNA reads TGCGCCAGCAGCTTGGAGGCAGGGAGCTCCTACGAGCAGTACTTC.

The V call is TRBV5-5, the J call TRBJ1-2, with D tentatively TRBD1 (5 bases). Germline assignment: CDR1 SGHKS and CDR2 YYEKEE (reference sequence). Trimming cost V 2 bases and J 4 bases, with 21 bases left between them. The CDR3 sequence is 17 residues long. CDR3 coding DNA: TGTGCCAGCAGCTTTGGGTCAGGGCCCACAACTGCCTATGGCTACACCTTC. It specifies CASSFGSGPTTAYGYTF.

The CDR3 spells CASRNGGSDTQYF. In DNA, the CDR3 is TGTGCCAGCAGGAACGGGGGTTCAGATACGCAGTATTTT. V usage is TRBV5-6 and J usage is TRBJ2-3, with D perhaps TRBD2 (6 bases). V was shortened by 5 bases and J by 4 bases, with 11 bases between the two germline ends. CDR3 length equals 13 residues. Germline lookup yields CDR1 SGHDT and CDR2 YYEEEE.

The chain is built from TRBV10-3 and TRBJ2-7, with 7 bases lining up with TRBD1. The V segment lost 8 bases and the J segment 2 bases; nucleotides outside the gene matches: 6. The CDR3 contains 13 residues. Germline assignment: CDR1 ENHRY and CDR2 SYGVKD. CDR3: CAISQGVTYEQYF. The DNA of the CDR3 is TGTGCCATCTCGCAGGGGGTCACCTACGAGCAGTACTTC.

V and J are TRBV11-3 and TRBJ1-1; possible D gene TRBD1, 6 bases. Germline assignment: CDR1 SGHNT and CDR2 YENEEA. There are 13 residues in the CDR3. The V gene lost 1 base and the J gene lost 4 bases, with 7 bases spanning the gap. CDR3 residues: CASSLAGATEAFF. Here the CDR3 DNA reads TGTGCCAGCAGCTTAGCAGGGGCCACTGAAGCTTTCTTT. Based on the CDR3 plus reference TRBV11-3 and TRBJ1-1, the full variable domain is EAGVVQSPRYKIIEKKQPVAFWCNPISGHNTLYWYLQNLGQGPELLIRYENEEAVDDSQLPKDRFSAERLKGVDSTLKIQPAELGDSAVYLCASSLAGATEAFFGQGTRLTVV.

This clone was found a few times. This chain connects TRBV4-1 to TRBJ1-5; weak D call: TRBD1 (5 bases). The CDR3 runs to 14 residues. Per germline, CDR1 MGHRA and CDR2 YSYEKL. V was shortened by 5 bases and J by 9 bases, with 17 bases between the two germline ends. The CDR3 spells CASSTGRGLTPQHF. The CDR3 nucleotides are TGCGCCAGCAGCACAGGACGCGGTCTTACGCCCCAGCATTTT.

The genes are TRBV5-1 and TRBJ2-7; D possibly corresponds to TRBD1 (6 bases). The CDR3 runs 14 residues. Germline values: CDR1 SGHRS, CDR2 YFSETQ. V lost 0 bases to trimming and J lost 5 bases, with 12 bases between them. This CDR3 is CASSLVGAINEQYF. The CDR3 DNA reads as TGCGCCAGCAGCTTGGTGGGGGCTATCAACGAGCAGTACTTC.

CDR3 sequence (DNA): TGTGCCAGCAAAGAGGCAGGAACCGGGGAGCTGTTTTTT. It codes for CASKEAGTGELFF. This chain connects TRBV6-5 to TRBJ2-2; D remains ambiguous. The length of the CDR3 is 13 residues. Trimming took 7 bases from V and 5 from J, leaving 11 bases between them. The germline V gene has CDR1 MNHEY and CDR2 SVGAGI.

A note on this clone: In the same sample, other DNA sequences code for this CDR3. This chain uses TRBV6-5 with TRBJ1-2; D is ambiguous. From germline, CDR1 is MNHEY and CDR2 SVGAGI. The CDR3 runs 13 residues. V shed 0 bases and J shed 5 bases, with 7 bases lying between them. The DNA for the CDR3 is TGTGCCAGCAGTTACTCGTCAAATTATGGCTACACCTTC. It specifies CASSYSSNYGYTF.

The V call is TRBV12-5, the J call TRBJ1-5; no reliable D call. This CDR3 contains 13 residues. The germline V gene encodes CDR1 LGHNT and CDR2 FRNRAP. V lost 5 bases and J lost 0, with 5 bases in between. CDR3 coding DNA: TGTGCTAGTGGTCCAGGTAGCAATCAGCCCCAGCATTTT. It specifies CASGPGSNQPQHF.

The V call is TRBV7-8, the J call TRBJ1-3; the match to TRBD1 covers 7 bases. The CDR3 is 15 residues long. J lost 6 bases, V lost 5 bases, and 10 bases had no gene match. Germline V gene data show CDR1 as SGHVS and CDR2 as FQNEAQ. CDR3 region: CASSPLGQSLNTIYF. The CDR3 bases are TGTGCCAGCAGCCCCTTGGGACAGTCGTTAAACACCATATATTTT.

This sequence joins TRBV5-4 and TRBJ1-6, with D possibly matching TRBD1 (6 bases). This CDR3 spans 17 amino acids. V lost 4 bases and J lost 0, with 14 bases in between. Germline V gene data show CDR1 as SGHNT and CDR2 as YYREEE (reference sequence). The CDR3 loop reads CASSGDRQSSYNSPLHF. The DNA for the CDR3 is TGTGCCAGCAGCGGAGACAGGCAGAGCTCCTATAATTCACCCCTCCACTTT.

This chain uses TRBV9 with TRBJ2-3; the match to TRBD2 covers 8 bases. V dropped 0 bases and J dropped 3; count of bases not matched to a gene: 6. CDR3 length: 16 amino acids. CDR1 and CDR2 from the germline V gene are SGDLS and YYNGEE. The CDR3 sequence is CASSVGLAGKTDTQYF. CDR3 nucleotide sequence: TGTGCCAGCAGCGTAGGCCTAGCGGGTAAGACAGATACGCAGTATTTT.

The chain combines TRBV25-1 with TRBJ1-2; 8 bases match TRBD1. J was trimmed by 7 bases and V by 5 bases; bases with no gene match: 6. The germline CDR1 and CDR2 sequences are MGHDK and SYGVNS. This CDR3 has 13 residues. This CDR3 reads CASSIQGAAGYTF. The CDR3 DNA reads TGTGCCAGCAGTATCCAGGGGGCGGCTGGCTACACCTTC.

The chain carries TRBV30 and TRBJ1-1; D is possibly TRBD1 (5 bases). This CDR3 has 14 residues. CDR1 GTSNPN and CDR2 SVGIG come from the germline V gene (reference sequence). Trimming pared 1 base from V and 2 bases from J, leaving 11 bases between. The CDR3 DNA follows: TGTGCCTGGAGTGCCCGACAGATTAACACTGAAGCTTTCTTT. Translation gives CAWSARQINTEAFF.

This chain connects TRBV6-5 to TRBJ1-1; D gene uncertain. Germline V gene data show CDR1 as MNHEY and CDR2 as SVGAGI. Trimming removed 2 bases from V and 2 bases from J, with 15 bases in between. The CDR3 runs to 16 residues. The CDR3 DNA sequence: TGTGCCAGCAGTTACCGACCCGCAGGCATAAACACTGAAGCTTTCTTT. This gives the protein CASSYRPAGINTEAFF.

The chain combines TRBV5-1 with TRBJ2-3; D is unresolved. CDR3 length: 12 residues. V lost 3 bases and J lost 6, with 8 bases in between. The germline CDR1 and CDR2 sequences are SGHRS and YFSETQ. Here the CDR3 reads CASSSQQDTQYF. CDR3 coding DNA: TGCGCCAGCAGCTCCCAGCAGGATACGCAGTATTTT. The full variable domain, with the rest looked up from reference TRBV5-1 and TRBJ2-3, is KAGVTQTPRYLIKTRGQQVTLSCSPISGHRSVSWYQQTPGQGLQFLFEYFSETQRNKGNFPGRFSGRQFSNSRSEMNVSTLELGDSALYLCASSSQQDTQYFGPGTRLTVL.